This T cell receptor (beta chain) was sequenced during a study of identical twins. General observations from the study: Out-of-frame beta chain sequences displayed weaker excess sharing between twins. A lower insertion count was a feature of abundant cord blood beta clonotypes, with no such feature in memory repertoires.

This clonotype showed up just a few times. The antigen is undetermined. The germline V gene encodes CDR1 DFQATT and CDR2 SNEGSKA (reference sequence). CDR3 length: 14 amino acids. After removal of 6 bases from V and 3 bases from J, the junction contained 7 bases not matched to a gene. Using its own MiXCR run on the 5' RACE reads, TCRdb lists one record per CDR3 protein. The sample comprises some 260,000 distinct CDR3 sequences, about 14% of which are singletons, and approximately 8.2% rests with the top ten. The sequence derives from a woman younger than 35 in good health. Sequenced: memory (CD45RO+) T cells sorted from blood. The chain uses TRBV20-1 and TRBJ2-1; 8 bases are a match to TRBD1. The CDR3: CSAGGQGNYNEQFF. The CDR3 nucleotides are TGCAGTGCGGGAGGACAGGGCAACTACAATGAGCAGTTCTTC.